This T cell receptor beta chain came from a study of siplizumab effects on memory and regulatory T cells. General study results and limits: A naive or memory phenotype could not be assigned to roughly 75-96% of the proliferating CD4+ or CD8+ clones. Siplizumab brought about a significant reduction in alloreactive sequences traceable to unstimulated CD4+ memory cells.

Sequencing used immunoSEQ multiplex PCR; TCRdb keeps in-frame clones, though not all of them. The sample consists of about 120,000 clones, about 93% of them appearing once. With respect to this clone: Its target is not known.

The V segment lost 5 bases and the J segment 2 bases; nucleotides outside the gene matches: 11. Germline lookup yields CDR1 SGHTA and CDR2 FQGNSA. The CDR3 spans 17 residues. The receptor comes from a human donor in good health. Sequenced sample: non-Treg CD4+ T cells sorted from blood. The J gene is TRBJ2-3, the V gene TRBV7-2; 9 nucleotides match TRBD2. The CDR3 coding sequence is TGTGCCAGCAGCCCTCGGGTAGCGGGGGCCCCCACAGATACGCAGTATTTT. Translated, it gives CASSPRVAGAPTDTQYF.